This TCR beta chain came from a study of blood T cell repertoires in COVID-19. The assay was immunoSEQ multiplex PCR, and TCRdb's table has in-frame clones only and misses some. The data show 70,000 to 95,000 clones, about four fifths seen once. In this sample, this clone turned up a few times. Sequenced material: peripheral blood. The sequence derives from a woman aged 40 to 55 with active or convalescent COVID-19.

DNA of the CDR3: TGTGCCAGCAGCGTAGGAGGAGTCGGCACCGGGGAGCTGTTTTTT. Its translation: CASSVGGVGTGELFF. The chain carries TRBV9 and TRBJ2-2; D not certain. The CDR3 sequence is 15 residues long. V was clipped by 0 bases and J by 4 bases, with 10 bases between them. CDR1 is SGDLS, CDR2 YYNGEE, per germline.